This T cell receptor beta chain derives from a study of T cell responses to AZD1222 COVID-19 vaccine. Study-wide results and limits: Vaccine-related CD4 TCRs covered spike, predominating at 160-218 and 743-854.

Note on this clone: The antigen remains unidentified.

The germline gives CDR1 WSHSY, CDR2 SAAADI. V was shortened by 3 bases and J by 3 bases, with 9 bases between the two germline ends. This CDR3 comprises 13 residues. This table comes from immunoSEQ multiplex PCR, and its TCRdb copy is limited to in-frame clones, with some not included. The top ten hold about 3.8% of the sample, which has approximately 140,000 clones, around 83% seen once. The chain recombines TRBV10-2 with TRBJ2-7; TRBD1 might be the D (5 bases). The sample in question was peripheral blood, obtained on day 0 of MenACWY control vaccination. The receptor's source is an adult in good health. The CDR3 DNA is TGCGCCAGCAGTGACGGACACCGCTACGAGCAGTACGTC. Its protein product is CASSDGHRYEQYV.